The rows below give T cell receptor beta chains drawn from one sample of a study of post-analysis software for immune sequencing data. TCRdb analysed the PCR reads with MiXCR anew, one entry per CDR3 protein. The table lists 380,000 or so distinct CDR3 sequences, around 33% of them singletons, with 10% to 15% in the top ten. Sequencing input: blood. The origin of the receptors is a girl aged 10 to 17 with multiple sclerosis. Both conserved end residues are part of each CDR3. A D gene is named only where the DNA matches it firmly. A clone size is listed for some rows: how often the clone was seen (once, few, many), or a class if it is expanded.

>TRBV20-1|-|TRBJ1-2|few
TGCAGTGCGGCCACGGGGACCTATGGCTACACCTTC
CSAATGTYGYTF
>TRBV9|-|TRBJ2-1|many
TGTGCCAGCAGCCCCCGACTAAGCTCCTACAATGAGCAGTTCTTC
CASSPRLSSYNEQFF
>TRBV15|-|TRBJ1-5|once
TGTGCCACCAGCAAGGGGCAGATCAATCAGCCCCAGCATTTT
CATSKGQINQPQHF
>TRBV12-3/TRBV12-4|-|TRBJ1-2|few
TGTGCCAGCAGTTTAGGGGTATACTATGGCTACACCTTC
CASSLGVYYGYTF
>TRBV7-9|-|TRBJ2-5|few
TGTGCCAGCAGCGAAGGGCAGGGCCCTGTTTTCCAAGGGACCCAGTACTTC
CASSEGQGPVFQGTQYF
>TRBV28|-|TRBJ2-3|-
TGTGCCAGCAGCTCCATAGGGCGGGGCTACACAGATACGCAGTATTTT
CASSSIGRGYTDTQYF
>TRBV5-1|-|TRBJ1-4|few
TGCGCCAGCAGCTTTGCAGGGACGGGTAATGAAAAACTGTTTTTT
CASSFAGTGNEKLFF
>TRBV6-5|-|TRBJ2-7|few
TGTGCCAGCAGAACCACCGGGACGGGGATCTCCTACGAGCAGTACTTC
CASRTTGTGISYEQYF
>TRBV29-1|-|TRBJ1-2|few
TGCAGCGTTGAAGGTCAATACGGGACAACCTATGGCTACACCTTC
CSVEGQYGTTYGYTF
>TRBV20-1|-|TRBJ1-4|-
TGCAGTGCTAGAGCTATAGATAATGAAAAACTGTTTTTT
CSARAIDNEKLFF
>TRBV21-1|-|TRBJ2-5|-
TGTGCCAGCAGCAATTATGGAGAGACCCAGTACTTC
CASSNYGETQYF
>TRBV3-1|-|TRBJ2-1|-
TGTGCCAGCAGCCAAGATACGTGGACGAAGTTCTTC
CASSQDTWTKFF
>TRBV4-1|TRBD2|TRBJ2-2|once
TGCGCCAGTCGAGGGGGGACTAGCGACACCGGGGAGCTGTTTTTT
CASRGGTSDTGELFF
>TRBV6-2/TRBV6-3|-|TRBJ1-1|-
TGTGCCAGCAGTATTTACAGGATTCCGTTCCCTGAAGCTTTCTTT
CASSIYRIPFPEAFF
>TRBV7-2|-|TRBJ1-2|-
TGTGCCAGCAGCTTTTTACCTAACTATGGCTACACCTTC
CASSFLPNYGYTF
>TRBV15|-|TRBJ2-5|once
TGTGCCACCAGCAGGGCCAGAAGGGAGACCCAGTACTTC
CATSRARRETQYF
>TRBV4-1|-|TRBJ2-7|few
TGCGCCAGCAGCCAAGAATTGGGGATAGCGGTACTCTACGAGCAGTACTTC
CASSQELGIAVLYEQYF
>TRBV10-3|TRBD1|TRBJ2-3|few
TGTGCCATCAGTGATTTGGGACAGGGGGATACGCAGTATTTT
CAISDLGQGDTQYF
>TRBV12-3/TRBV12-4|-|TRBJ2-7|few
TGTGCCAGCAGTTTAGGAGTGAGGAGCTCCTACGAGCAGTACTTC
CASSLGVRSSYEQYF
>TRBV27|-|TRBJ2-7|-
TGTGCCAGCAGTTTAACAGTCCTTTCCTACGAGCAGTACTTC
CASSLTVLSYEQYF
>TRBV20-1|-|TRBJ2-1|-
TGCAGTGCTAGAGAGTCGGGGGTTCAAAGAGCTCCCTACAATGAGCAGTTCTTC
CSARESGVQRAPYNEQFF
>TRBV7-3|-|TRBJ2-2|-
TGTGCCAGCAGCTTAACGGGGGTGAACACCGGGGAGCTGTTTTTT
CASSLTGVNTGELFF
>TRBV10-3|-|TRBJ1-4|-
TGTGCCATCAGTGATGGGGAGGAAAGCGAAACTAATGAAAAACTGTTTTTT
CAISDGEESETNEKLFF
>TRBV12-3/TRBV12-4|-|TRBJ1-5|-
TGTGCCAGCAGAGGGGGAACCAATCAGCCCCAGCATTTT
CASRGGTNQPQHF
>TRBV5-5|-|TRBJ1-2|-
TGTGCCAGCAGCACAGAGGACGGGAGGATTAACTATGGCTACACCTTC
CASSTEDGRINYGYTF
>TRBV27|-|TRBJ1-1|-
TGTGCCAGCCCGTCGGCATCTTCGAACACTGAAGCTTTCTTT
CASPSASSNTEAFF
>TRBV6-2/TRBV6-3|-|TRBJ2-7|few
TGTGCCAGCAGTTACCTCGACAGACCCTCGGGCTACGAGCAGTACTTC
CASSYLDRPSGYEQYF
>TRBV29-1|-|TRBJ1-2|many
TGCAGCGTTGCCGGGAATGGTGGCTACACCTTC
CSVAGNGGYTF
>TRBV6-1|TRBD1|TRBJ2-7|few
TGTGCCAGCATTCGACAGGGAGAATCCGAGCAGTACTTC
CASIRQGESEQYF
>TRBV6-1|-|TRBJ1-5|once
TGTGCCAGCAGCGCTCGGACGGGCAATCAGCCCCAGCATTTT
CASSARTGNQPQHF
>TRBV12-3/TRBV12-4|-|TRBJ2-3|-
TGTGCCAGCAGTTTAGGGACAGACTATAATACGCAGTATTTT
CASSLGTDYNTQYF
>TRBV29-1|TRBD1|TRBJ1-2|few
TGCAGCGTTGAAGGCCGGACAGGGAGGAACTATGGCTACACCTTC
CSVEGRTGRNYGYTF
>TRBV24-1|-|TRBJ1-2|-
TGTGCCTCCGCCGGAAAAGTAGGCCACTATGGCTACACCTTC
CASAGKVGHYGYTF
>TRBV5-6|TRBD1|TRBJ2-7|-
TGTGCCAGCAGCCAAACAGGGGGCCGGGAGCAGTACTTC
CASSQTGGREQYF
>TRBV12-3/TRBV12-4|-|TRBJ1-1|few
TGTGCCAGCAGTCTGGGGCAAGGGGCAGGGGCGGCTTTCTTT
CASSLGQGAGAAFF
>TRBV4-1|-|TRBJ1-3|-
TGCGCCAGCAGCCAAGAAAGGGGACATCGTGGAAACACCATATATTTT
CASSQERGHRGNTIYF
>TRBV30|-|TRBJ2-7|few
TGTGCCTGTCTTCGGGACAATTCCTACAAGCAGTACTTC
CACLRDNSYKQYF
>TRBV11-2|-|TRBJ1-1|-
TGTGCCAGCAGCCAATCCTTGGTAGGGAACACTGAAGCTTTCTTT
CASSQSLVGNTEAFF
>TRBV6-5|TRBD1|TRBJ1-2|-
TGTGCCAGCAGTTATTCGCCGCATGACAGGGGAGGAGGCTACACCTTC
CASSYSPHDRGGGYTF
>TRBV20-1|TRBD1|TRBJ1-2|-
TGCAGTGCTCGTCACAGGGGAAATGGCTACACCTTC
CSARHRGNGYTF
>TRBV24-1|-|TRBJ1-2|few
TGTGCCACCAGATCCCAACAAGGCTATGGCTACACCTTC
CATRSQQGYGYTF
>TRBV20-1|-|TRBJ2-5|-
TGCAGTGCTAGAGATCCTACGGCCTATAACCCTAAGGCCCACTCGTACCAAGAGACCCAGTACTTC
CSARDPTAYNPKAHSYQETQYF
>TRBV4-1|-|TRBJ2-1|-
TGCGCCAGCAGCCCTCCGCTGGGACGGAATGAGCAGTTCTTC
CASSPPLGRNEQFF
>TRBV12-3/TRBV12-4|-|TRBJ2-1|-
TGTGCCAGCAGTCGCCGGGACACCTACAATGAGCAGTTCTTC
CASSRRDTYNEQFF
>TRBV6-2/TRBV6-3|TRBD2|TRBJ2-5|few
TGTGCCAGCTCGGGACTATCCAACATCCCTAGAGAGACCCAGTACTTC
CASSGLSNIPRETQYF
>TRBV12-3/TRBV12-4|-|TRBJ1-5|-
TGTGCCAGCAGTTCCAACCTCTTAACGGGGCAGCCCCAGCATTTT
CASSSNLLTGQPQHF
>TRBV6-4|-|TRBJ1-6|-
TGTGCCAGCAGCGCATCCCCCGGGAATTCACCCCTCCACTTT
CASSASPGNSPLHF